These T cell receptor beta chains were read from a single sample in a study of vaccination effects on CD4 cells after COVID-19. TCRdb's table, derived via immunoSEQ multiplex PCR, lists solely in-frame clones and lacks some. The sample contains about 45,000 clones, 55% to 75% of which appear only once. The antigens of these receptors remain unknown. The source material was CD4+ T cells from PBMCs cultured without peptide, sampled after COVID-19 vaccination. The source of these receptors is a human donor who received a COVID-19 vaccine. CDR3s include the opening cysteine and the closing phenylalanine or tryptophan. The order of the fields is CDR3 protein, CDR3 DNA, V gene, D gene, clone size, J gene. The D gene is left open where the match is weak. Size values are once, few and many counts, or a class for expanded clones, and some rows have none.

CDR3 protein: CASSFSVSNTEAFF
CDR3 DNA: TGTGCCAGCAGTTTTTCGGTCTCGAACACTGAAGCTTTCTTT
V gene: TRBV27
D gene: .
clone size: few
J gene: TRBJ1-1

CDR3 protein: CASTEKRNTGELFF
CDR3 DNA: TGTGCCAGCACCGAAAAACGGAACACCGGGGAGCTGTTTTTT
V gene: TRBV11-2
D gene: .
clone size: .
J gene: TRBJ2-2

CDR3 protein: CASSYNGKGHYGYTF
CDR3 DNA: TGTGCCAGCAGTTACAATGGGAAGGGGCACTATGGCTACACCTTC
V gene: TRBV6-5
D gene: .
clone size: .
J gene: TRBJ1-2

CDR3 protein: CASSRRPPVLAGALGEQFF
CDR3 DNA: TGTGCCAGCAGCCGGAGGCCTCCGGTACTAGCGGGAGCTTTGGGAGAGCAGTTCTTC
V gene: TRBV3-1/TRBV3-2
D gene: TRBD2
clone size: many
J gene: TRBJ2-1

CDR3 protein: CAISQGGNQPQHF
CDR3 DNA: TGTGCCATCAGTCAGGGAGGCAATCAGCCCCAGCATTTT
V gene: TRBV10-3
D gene: .
clone size: .
J gene: TRBJ1-5

CDR3 protein: CASSRTDTEAFF
CDR3 DNA: TGTGCCAGCTCCCGAACAGACACTGAAGCTTTCTTT
V gene: TRBV18
D gene: .
clone size: .
J gene: TRBJ1-1

CDR3 protein: CASSSGGAQNIQYF
CDR3 DNA: TGTGCCAGCAGTAGCGGGGGGGCCCAAAACATTCAGTACTTC
V gene: TRBV3-1/TRBV3-2
D gene: TRBD2
clone size: .
J gene: TRBJ2-4

CDR3 protein: CATRVPRGQVNTGELFF
CDR3 DNA: TGTGCCACCAGGGTACCACGGGGCCAGGTGAACACCGGGGAGCTGTTTTTT
V gene: TRBV15
D gene: .
clone size: .
J gene: TRBJ2-2

CDR3 protein: CASSDGSTDTQYF
CDR3 DNA: TGTGCCAGCAGTGACGGGAGCACAGATACGCAGTATTTT
V gene: TRBV6-4
D gene: .
clone size: .
J gene: TRBJ2-3

CDR3 protein: CASRVPGNTGELFF
CDR3 DNA: TGTGCCAGCAGAGTTCCGGGGAACACCGGGGAGCTGTTTTTT
V gene: TRBV6-5
D gene: .
clone size: few
J gene: TRBJ2-2

CDR3 protein: CAWSGGQVEQPQHF
CDR3 DNA: TGTGCCTGGAGTGGGGGACAGGTTGAACAGCCCCAGCATTTT
V gene: TRBV30
D gene: TRBD1
clone size: .
J gene: TRBJ1-5

CDR3 protein: CAISEGLVAGNNEQFF
CDR3 DNA: TGTGCCATCAGTGAGGGTCTGGTAGCGGGGAACAATGAGCAGTTCTTC
V gene: TRBV10-3
D gene: TRBD2
clone size: once
J gene: TRBJ2-1

CDR3 protein: CASSLGVRFGELFF
CDR3 DNA: TGTGCCAGCAGCTTAGGGGTCAGATTCGGGGAGCTGTTTTTT
V gene: TRBV7-9
D gene: .
clone size: .
J gene: TRBJ2-2

CDR3 protein: CASSSDADTQYF
CDR3 DNA: TGTGCCAGCAGTTCGGACGCAGATACGCAGTATTTT
V gene: TRBV5-4
D gene: .
clone size: .
J gene: TRBJ2-3

CDR3 protein: CSGGGDSGNTIYF
CDR3 DNA: TGCAGCGGGGGGGGAGATTCTGGAAACACCATATATTTT
V gene: TRBV29-1
D gene: .
clone size: .
J gene: TRBJ1-3

CDR3 protein: CASSYIAGNTIYF
CDR3 DNA: TGTGCCAGCAGCTACATAGCTGGAAACACCATATATTTT
V gene: TRBV5-4
D gene: .
clone size: .
J gene: TRBJ1-3

CDR3 protein: CASRTWDRDLGEQYF
CDR3 DNA: TGTGCCAGCAGGACATGGGACAGGGATTTGGGCGAGCAGTACTTC
V gene: TRBV28
D gene: TRBD1
clone size: few
J gene: TRBJ2-7

CDR3 protein: CASSLAAGSTDTQYF
CDR3 DNA: TGTGCCAGCAGCTTAGCGGCGGGTAGCACAGATACGCAGTATTTT
V gene: TRBV7-2
D gene: .
clone size: .
J gene: TRBJ2-3

CDR3 protein: CASSPERGSHNQPQHF
CDR3 DNA: TGTGCCAGCAGCCCCGAGCGGGGGAGCCACAATCAGCCCCAGCATTTT
V gene: TRBV6-2/TRBV6-3
D gene: .
clone size: .
J gene: TRBJ1-5

CDR3 protein: CASSFDTDTQYF
CDR3 DNA: TGTGCCAGCAGTTTTGACACAGATACGCAGTATTTT
V gene: TRBV2
D gene: .
clone size: .
J gene: TRBJ2-3

CDR3 protein: CSVGQTNEKLFF
CDR3 DNA: TGCAGCGTGGGACAAACTAATGAAAAACTGTTTTTT
V gene: TRBV29-1
D gene: .
clone size: .
J gene: TRBJ1-4

CDR3 protein: CASSPPKGNTEAFF
CDR3 DNA: TGTGCCAGCAGCCCGCCAAAAGGTAACACTGAAGCTTTCTTT
V gene: TRBV7-9
D gene: .
clone size: once
J gene: TRBJ1-1

CDR3 protein: CASSLYGVAHSPLHF
CDR3 DNA: TGTGCCAGCAGTTTATATGGGGTTGCGCATTCACCCCTCCACTTT
V gene: TRBV27
D gene: .
clone size: few
J gene: TRBJ1-6

CDR3 protein: CASTDSGANVLTF
CDR3 DNA: TGCGCCAGCACAGACTCTGGGGCCAACGTCCTGACTTTC
V gene: TRBV5-1
D gene: .
clone size: .
J gene: TRBJ2-6

CDR3 protein: CASSRDRGRTEAFF
CDR3 DNA: TGTGCCAGCAGTCGGGACAGGGGGCGGACTGAAGCTTTCTTT
V gene: TRBV6-5
D gene: TRBD1
clone size: many
J gene: TRBJ1-1

CDR3 protein: CASSQRTASNQPQHF
CDR3 DNA: TGCGCCAGCAGTCAGAGGACAGCAAGCAATCAGCCCCAGCATTTT
V gene: TRBV23-1
D gene: .
clone size: few
J gene: TRBJ1-5

CDR3 protein: CASSLQETQYF
CDR3 DNA: TGCGCCAGCAGCTTACAAGAGACCCAGTACTTC
V gene: TRBV5-1
D gene: .
clone size: .
J gene: TRBJ2-5

CDR3 protein: CASSQPMRSSYNSPLHF
CDR3 DNA: TGTGCCAGCAGCCAACCGATGAGAAGCTCCTATAATTCACCCCTCCACTTT
V gene: TRBV4-2
D gene: .
clone size: few
J gene: TRBJ1-6

CDR3 protein: CASSPQLEQYF
CDR3 DNA: TGTGCCAGCAGTCCTCAACTCGAGCAGTACTTC
V gene: TRBV6-1
D gene: .
clone size: .
J gene: TRBJ2-7

CDR3 protein: CASSMPGLSYEQYF
CDR3 DNA: TGTGCCAGTAGTATGCCAGGACTTTCCTACGAGCAGTACTTC
V gene: TRBV19
D gene: .
clone size: .
J gene: TRBJ2-7

CDR3 protein: CASSLKRAGANTGELFF
CDR3 DNA: TGTGCCAGCAGCTTAAAGAGGGCAGGGGCGAACACCGGGGAGCTGTTTTTT
V gene: TRBV11-2
D gene: .
clone size: .
J gene: TRBJ2-2

CDR3 protein: CASSSGTGAVGYTF
CDR3 DNA: TGTGCCAGCAGTTCTGGGACAGGGGCGGTAGGCTACACCTTC
V gene: TRBV27
D gene: TRBD1
clone size: .
J gene: TRBJ1-2

CDR3 protein: CAISESNKQETQYF
CDR3 DNA: TGTGCCATCAGTGAGTCGAACAAACAAGAGACCCAGTACTTC
V gene: TRBV10-3
D gene: .
clone size: .
J gene: TRBJ2-5

CDR3 protein: CATSRRDSSSGNTIYF
CDR3 DNA: TGTGCCACCAGCAGAAGGGACAGTAGCTCTGGAAACACCATATATTTT
V gene: TRBV15
D gene: TRBD1
clone size: .
J gene: TRBJ1-3

CDR3 protein: CASSLGWDRTTNEKLFF
CDR3 DNA: TGTGCCAGCTCCCTCGGCTGGGACAGAACAACTAATGAAAAACTGTTTTTT
V gene: TRBV18
D gene: TRBD1
clone size: few
J gene: TRBJ1-4

CDR3 protein: CASATGTASGNTIYF
CDR3 DNA: TGTGCCAGCGCAACAGGGACAGCCTCTGGAAACACCATATATTTT
V gene: TRBV18
D gene: TRBD1
clone size: .
J gene: TRBJ1-3

CDR3 protein: CASSPGLAGGGDTQYF
CDR3 DNA: TGTGCCAGCAGCCCGGGACTAGCGGGAGGGGGAGATACGCAGTATTTT
V gene: TRBV13
D gene: TRBD2
clone size: .
J gene: TRBJ2-3

CDR3 protein: CASRGTGPFDEQFF
CDR3 DNA: TGCGCCAGCAGGGGGACGGGGCCCTTCGATGAGCAGTTCTTC
V gene: TRBV5-1
D gene: .
clone size: .
J gene: TRBJ2-1

CDR3 protein: CASSRTTGQGGEQYF
CDR3 DNA: TGTGCCAGCAGCCGGACTACGGGACAGGGCGGCGAGCAGTACTTC
V gene: TRBV14
D gene: TRBD1
clone size: .
J gene: TRBJ2-7

CDR3 protein: CASSYPGQAGYEKLFF
CDR3 DNA: TGTGCCAGCAGTTACCCCGGACAGGCCGGCTATGAAAAACTGTTTTTT
V gene: TRBV6-6
D gene: TRBD1
clone size: few
J gene: TRBJ1-4

CDR3 protein: CASSQDRSADTQYF
CDR3 DNA: TGTGCCAGCAGCCAAGATCGATCGGCAGATACGCAGTATTTT
V gene: TRBV14
D gene: .
clone size: .
J gene: TRBJ2-3

CDR3 protein: CASSEFLGEDLFF
CDR3 DNA: TGCGCCAGCAGTGAGTTCCTTGGCGAGGATTTGTTTTTT
V gene: TRBV10-1
D gene: .
clone size: few
J gene: TRBJ1-4

CDR3 protein: CASSPDRGNSEQYF
CDR3 DNA: TGTGCCAGCTCCCCCGACAGGGGTAACTCCGAGCAGTACTTC
V gene: TRBV18
D gene: TRBD1
clone size: .
J gene: TRBJ2-7

CDR3 protein: CASSRGGLGNTIYF
CDR3 DNA: TGTGCCAGCAGCCGAGGGGGCCTTGGAAACACCATATATTTT
V gene: TRBV11-3
D gene: TRBD1
clone size: .
J gene: TRBJ1-3

CDR3 protein: CASSLARRVKAFF
CDR3 DNA: TGTGCCAGCAGCTTAGCCAGGCGGGTGAAAGCTTTCTTT
V gene: TRBV11-2
D gene: .
clone size: .
J gene: TRBJ1-1